This T cell receptor beta chain was recorded in a study of blood T cell repertoires in COVID-19. At the level of the study: PBMCs, B-cell-depleted T cells, or T cells provided the cDNA or gDNA that made up the material.

The CDR3 spans 16 residues. Trimming took off 4 bases at V and 3 bases at J, with 15 bases between the two ends. Germline V gives CDR1 MDHEN, CDR2 SYDVKM. A Seattle source enrolled patients during active infection and followed them longitudinally. Source study methods: For nucleated cells, counts were estimated from reference gene primer amplification. The data were produced by immunoSEQ multiplex PCR, yet TCRdb's version contains in-frame clones alone and is incomplete. V and J calls and clone size are copied from that table; D and trimming were computed from the DNA. The data show some 190,000 clones, about 81% seen once.

The V and J genes are TRBV28 and TRBJ1-4; tentative D call: TRBD1 (5 bases). Input material: peripheral blood. The TCR comes from a woman aged 55 to 70 with COVID-19, enrolled during active disease. The CDR3 sequence: CASSSPSGSANEKLFF. The CDR3, as DNA: TGTGCCAGCAGTTCCCCTTCAGGGTCGGCTAATGAAAAACTGTTTTTT.